The present TCR beta chain was sequenced within a study of blood T cell repertoires in COVID-19. Across the whole study: Italy, Spain and the United States were the sources of the convalescent and acute COVID-19 samples.

Cohort assignment relied on participant-reported clinical history. Clones were sequenced by immunoSEQ multiplex PCR, and TCRdb holds only the in-frame ones, with some missing. The sample has around 170,000 clones, 88% seen once; the top ten hold approximately 9%. CDR1 and CDR2 from the germline V gene are ENHRY and SYGVKD. There are 12 residues in the CDR3. With V trimmed by 8 bases and J by 4 bases, 4 bases remained unmatched. Sequencing was performed on PBMCs or T cells enriched from blood (not recorded which). The chain joins TRBV10-3 to TRBJ1-1; 7 bases match TRBD1. This TCR derives from a woman aged 18 to 35 who had recovered from COVID-19. CDR3 coding DNA: TGTGCCATCGGACAGGACTTCACTGAAGCTTTCTTT. Translation gives CAIGQDFTEAFF.